This T cell receptor (beta chain) came from a study of T cells after yellow fever vaccination. V was cut by 4 bases and J by 5 bases, with 12 bases left in between. The V gene's germline CDR1 is MNHEY and CDR2 SVGAGI. This CDR3 is built from 13 residues. TCRdb reprocessed the 5' RACE reads via MiXCR and lists one record per CDR3 protein. The sample has under 600,000 distinct CDR3 sequences, about 13% seen once. The V call is TRBV6-5, the J call TRBJ2-7, with a weak D call TRBD2 (5 bases). This specimen consisted of PBMCs, obtained on the day of the yellow fever booster vaccination. The origin of this receptor is a man aged 30 to 45 who received the YFV17D yellow fever vaccine. CDR3 residues: CASSLARWDEQYF. CDR3 DNA: TGTGCCAGCAGTTTAGCGAGGTGGGACGAGCAGTACTTC.